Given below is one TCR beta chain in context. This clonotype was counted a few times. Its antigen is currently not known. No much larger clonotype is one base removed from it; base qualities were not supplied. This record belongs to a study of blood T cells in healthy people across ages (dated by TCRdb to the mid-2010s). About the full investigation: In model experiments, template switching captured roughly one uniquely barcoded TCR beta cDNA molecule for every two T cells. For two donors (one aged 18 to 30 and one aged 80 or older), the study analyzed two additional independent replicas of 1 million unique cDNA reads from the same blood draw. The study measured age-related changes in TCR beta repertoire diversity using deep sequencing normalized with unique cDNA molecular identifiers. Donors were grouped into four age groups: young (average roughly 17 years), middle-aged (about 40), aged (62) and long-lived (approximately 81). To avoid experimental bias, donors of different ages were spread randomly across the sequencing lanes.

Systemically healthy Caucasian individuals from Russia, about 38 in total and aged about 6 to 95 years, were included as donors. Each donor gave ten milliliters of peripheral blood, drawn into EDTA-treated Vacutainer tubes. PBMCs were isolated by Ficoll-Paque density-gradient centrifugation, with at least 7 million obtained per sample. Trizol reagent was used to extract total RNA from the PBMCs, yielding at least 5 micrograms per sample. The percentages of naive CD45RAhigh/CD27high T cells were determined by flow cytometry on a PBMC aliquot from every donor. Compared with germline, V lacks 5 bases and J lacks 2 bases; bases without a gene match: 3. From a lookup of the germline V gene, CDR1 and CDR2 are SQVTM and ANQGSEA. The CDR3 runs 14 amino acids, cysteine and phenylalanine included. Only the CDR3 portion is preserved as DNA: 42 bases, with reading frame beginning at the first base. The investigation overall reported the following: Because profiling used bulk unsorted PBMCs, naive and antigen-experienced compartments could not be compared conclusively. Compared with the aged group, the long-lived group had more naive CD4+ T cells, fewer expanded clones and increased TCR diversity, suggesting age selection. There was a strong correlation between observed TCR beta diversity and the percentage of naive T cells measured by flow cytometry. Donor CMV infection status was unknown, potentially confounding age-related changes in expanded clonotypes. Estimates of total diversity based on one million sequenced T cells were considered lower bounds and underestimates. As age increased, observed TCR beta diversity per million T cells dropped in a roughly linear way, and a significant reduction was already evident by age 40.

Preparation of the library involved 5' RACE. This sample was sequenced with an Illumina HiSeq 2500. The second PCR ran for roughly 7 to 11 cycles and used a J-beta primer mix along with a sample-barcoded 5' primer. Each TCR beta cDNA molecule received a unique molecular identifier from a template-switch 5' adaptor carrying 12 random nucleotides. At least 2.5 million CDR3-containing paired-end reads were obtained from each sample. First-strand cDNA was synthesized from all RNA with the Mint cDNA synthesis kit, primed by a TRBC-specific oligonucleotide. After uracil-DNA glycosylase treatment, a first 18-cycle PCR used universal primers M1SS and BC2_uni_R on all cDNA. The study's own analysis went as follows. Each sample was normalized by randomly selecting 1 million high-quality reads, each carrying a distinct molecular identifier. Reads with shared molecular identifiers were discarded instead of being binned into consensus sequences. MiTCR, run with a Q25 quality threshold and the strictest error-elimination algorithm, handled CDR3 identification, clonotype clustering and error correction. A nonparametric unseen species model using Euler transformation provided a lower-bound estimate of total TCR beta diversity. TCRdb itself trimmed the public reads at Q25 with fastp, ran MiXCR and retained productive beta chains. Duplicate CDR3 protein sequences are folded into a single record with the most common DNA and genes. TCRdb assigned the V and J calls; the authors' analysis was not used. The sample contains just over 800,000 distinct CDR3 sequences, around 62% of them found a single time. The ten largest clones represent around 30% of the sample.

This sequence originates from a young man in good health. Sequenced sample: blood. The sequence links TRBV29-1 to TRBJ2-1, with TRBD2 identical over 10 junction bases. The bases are TGCAGCGTTCCTAGCGGGGGCCCCTACAATGAGCAGTTCTTC. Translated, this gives CSVPSGGPYNEQFF.